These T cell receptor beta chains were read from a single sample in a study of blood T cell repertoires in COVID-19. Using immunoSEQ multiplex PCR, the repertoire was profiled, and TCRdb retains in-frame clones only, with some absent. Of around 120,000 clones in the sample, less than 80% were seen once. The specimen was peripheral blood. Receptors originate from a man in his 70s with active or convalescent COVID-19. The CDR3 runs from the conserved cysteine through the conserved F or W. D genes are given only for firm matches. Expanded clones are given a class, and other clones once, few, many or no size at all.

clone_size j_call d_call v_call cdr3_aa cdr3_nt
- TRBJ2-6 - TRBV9 CASSVTGPGANVLTF TGTGCCAGCAGCGTTACAGGGCCTGGGGCCAACGTCCTGACTTTC
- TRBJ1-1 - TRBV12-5 CASGLEEDTEAFF TGTGCTAGTGGTTTGGAAGAGGACACTGAAGCTTTCTTT
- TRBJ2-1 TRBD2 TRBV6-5 CASSSLAGTGNEQFF TGTGCCAGCAGTTCACTAGCGGGAACGGGTAATGAGCAGTTCTTC
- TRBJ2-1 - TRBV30 CAWSVFLNEQFF TGTGCCTGGAGTGTATTTCTAAATGAGCAGTTCTTC
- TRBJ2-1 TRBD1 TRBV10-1 CASSPGQTYNEQFF TGCGCCAGCAGCCCGGGACAGACCTACAATGAGCAGTTCTTC
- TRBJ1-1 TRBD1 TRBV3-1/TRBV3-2 CASSHSTGTFRAFF TGTGCCAGCAGCCACTCGACAGGGACCTTTCGAGCTTTCTTT
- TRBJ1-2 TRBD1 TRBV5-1 CASSLAGGETGYTF TGCGCCAGCAGCTTGGCAGGGGGCGAGACTGGCTACACCTTC
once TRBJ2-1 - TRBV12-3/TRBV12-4 CASSLAGAYEQFF TGTGCCAGCAGTTTAGCAGGGGCCTATGAGCAGTTCTTC
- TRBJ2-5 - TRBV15 CATSKKLSGGESQYF TGTGCCACCAGCAAAAAGCTTAGCGGCGGAGAGTCCCAGTACTTC
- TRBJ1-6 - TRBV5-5 CASSSFRDSPLHF TGTGCCAGCAGCTCGTTCAGGGATTCACCCCTCCACTTT
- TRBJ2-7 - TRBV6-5 CASISQYPYEQYF TGTGCCAGCATTTCCCAGTATCCGTACGAGCAGTACTTC
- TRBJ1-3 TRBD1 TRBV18 CASSPTAGTGSGNTIYF TGTGCCAGCTCACCAACCGCCGGGACAGGGTCTGGAAACACCATATATTTT
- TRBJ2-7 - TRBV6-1 CASSDQTGSSEQYF TGTGCCAGCAGTGACCAGACGGGTTCCTCCGAGCAGTACTTC
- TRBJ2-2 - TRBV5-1 CASSFGDSLTGELFF TGCGCCAGCAGCTTTGGGGACTCATTAACCGGGGAGCTGTTTTTT
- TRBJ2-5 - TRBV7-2 CASSFEQKETQYF TGTGCCAGCAGCTTCGAACAAAAAGAGACCCAGTACTTC
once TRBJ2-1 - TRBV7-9 CASNRDSPYNEQFF TGTGCCAGCAACCGGGACTCCCCCTACAATGAGCAGTTCTTC
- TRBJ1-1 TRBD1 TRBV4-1 CASSLEGAHTEAFF TGCGCCAGCAGCCTTGAGGGGGCGCACACTGAAGCTTTCTTT
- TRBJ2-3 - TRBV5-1 CASSLDGLTDTQYF TGCGCCAGCAGCTTGGACGGACTTACAGATACGCAGTATTTT
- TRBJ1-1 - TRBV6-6 CASSYNWGVRIPEAFF TGTGCCAGCAGTTACAACTGGGGGGTTCGTATTCCTGAAGCTTTCTTT
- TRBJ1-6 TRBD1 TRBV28 CASSSGQNNSPLHF TGTGCCAGCAGCTCGGGACAGAATAATTCACCCCTCCACTTT
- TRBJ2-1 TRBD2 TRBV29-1 CSAKIAGGRGIGYNEQFF TGCAGCGCTAAGATCGCGGGAGGCCGGGGAATAGGGTACAATGAGCAGTTCTTC
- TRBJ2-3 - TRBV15 CATSRGLDTSTDTQYF TGTGCCACCAGCAGAGGACTGGACACGAGCACAGATACGCAGTATTTT
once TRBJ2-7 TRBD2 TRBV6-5 CASSYSSGRSEQYF TGTGCCAGCAGTTACTCTAGCGGGAGAAGTGAGCAGTACTTC
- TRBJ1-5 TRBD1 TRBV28 CASSGQGISQPQHF TGTGCCAGCAGTGGACAGGGGATTAGTCAGCCCCAGCATTTT
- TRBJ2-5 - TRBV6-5 CASSQNHGSETQYF TGTGCCAGCAGTCAAAACCACGGGTCGGAGACCCAGTACTTC
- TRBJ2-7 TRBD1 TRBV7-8 CASSFLGQGLGEQYF TGTGCCAGCAGCTTCCTCGGACAGGGTCTGGGCGAGCAGTACTTC
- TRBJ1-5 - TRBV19 CASSIDILKGARNQPQHF TGTGCCAGTAGTATAGATATCCTGAAAGGGGCCAGGAATCAGCCCCAGCATTTT
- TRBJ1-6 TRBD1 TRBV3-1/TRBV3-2 CASSPRTGNSPLHF TGTGCCAGCAGCCCACGGACAGGGAATTCACCCCTCCACTTT
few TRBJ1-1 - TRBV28 CASSPVSPMNTEAFF TGTGCCAGCAGTCCTGTATCGCCTATGAACACTGAAGCTTTCTTT
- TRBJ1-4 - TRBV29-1 CSVEKGDRLFF TGCAGCGTTGAAAAGGGGGATAGACTGTTTTTT
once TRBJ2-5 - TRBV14 CASSQDVTEQETQYF TGTGCCAGCAGCCAAGATGTGACAGAACAAGAGACCCAGTACTTC
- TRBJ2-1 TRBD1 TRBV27 CASSAKTGTLHNEQFF TGTGCCAGCAGTGCGAAGACAGGGACCCTCCACAATGAGCAGTTCTTC
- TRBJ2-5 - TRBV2 CASSVYETQYF TGTGCCAGCAGTGTATATGAGACCCAGTACTTC
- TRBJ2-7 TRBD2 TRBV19 CASSMKAGGPYEQYF TGTGCCAGTAGTATGAAAGCGGGAGGGCCCTACGAGCAGTACTTC
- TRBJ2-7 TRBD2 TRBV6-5 CASTHKRDRTYEQYF TGTGCCAGCACCCATAAGCGGGACCGTACCTACGAGCAGTACTTC
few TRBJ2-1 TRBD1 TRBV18 CASRDRAYNEQFF TGTGCCAGCCGGGACAGAGCCTACAATGAGCAGTTCTTC
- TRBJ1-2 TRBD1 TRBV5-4 CASSSGQANYGYTF TGTGCCAGCAGCTCCGGACAGGCAAACTATGGCTACACCTTC